Listed below are T cell receptor beta chains from one sample, sequenced in a study of blood T cell repertoires in COVID-19. Produced via immunoSEQ multiplex PCR; TCRdb's table is partial and in-frame only. The data show about 170,000 clones, 85% to 95% seen once. The sample comprised peripheral blood. These TCRs come from a woman aged 45-65 years with acute or convalescent COVID-19. Both conserved end residues are part of each CDR3. D genes are given only for firm matches. Rows give clone size only sometimes, using once, few, many, or a class for an expanded clone.

j_gene: TRBJ1-2; len: 14; abundance: -; v_gene: TRBV28; d_gene: -; CDR3aa: CASSWEVSNYGYTF; CDR3nt: TGTGCCAGCAGTTGGGAGGTCTCTAACTATGGCTACACCTTC
j_gene: TRBJ1-2; len: 15; abundance: -; v_gene: TRBV19; d_gene: TRBD1; CDR3aa: CASSTDRRTNYGYTF; CDR3nt: TGTGCCAGTAGTACGGACAGGCGGACTAACTATGGCTACACCTTC
j_gene: TRBJ2-7; len: 12; abundance: -; v_gene: TRBV28; d_gene: -; CDR3aa: CASEGVSYEQYF; CDR3nt: TGTGCCAGCGAGGGGGTCTCCTACGAGCAGTACTTC
j_gene: TRBJ2-3; len: 16; abundance: once; v_gene: TRBV15; d_gene: TRBD2; CDR3aa: CATKLSAASGGDTQYF; CDR3nt: TGTGCCACCAAACTATCCGCGGCTAGCGGGGGAGATACGCAGTATTTT
j_gene: TRBJ2-3; len: 14; abundance: -; v_gene: TRBV3-1/TRBV3-2; d_gene: -; CDR3aa: CASSQDGGTDTQYF; CDR3nt: TGTGCCAGCAGCCAAGATGGGGGCACCGATACGCAGTATTTT
j_gene: TRBJ1-2; len: 12; abundance: -; v_gene: TRBV3-1/TRBV3-2; d_gene: -; CDR3aa: CASSQAGGGYTF; CDR3nt: TGTGCCAGCAGCCAAGCAGGAGGTGGCTACACCTTC
j_gene: TRBJ2-4; len: 12; abundance: -; v_gene: TRBV6-2/TRBV6-3; d_gene: -; CDR3aa: CASSYSGSLQYF; CDR3nt: TGTGCCAGCAGTTACTCTGGGAGCCTTCAGTACTTC
j_gene: TRBJ2-1; len: 15; abundance: -; v_gene: TRBV27; d_gene: -; CDR3aa: CASSLGLSSYNEQFF; CDR3nt: TGTGCCAGCAGTTTAGGGCTCAGCTCCTACAATGAGCAGTTCTTC
j_gene: TRBJ1-2; len: 14; abundance: few; v_gene: TRBV28; d_gene: -; CDR3aa: CASIPAGANYGYTF; CDR3nt: TGTGCCAGCATTCCCGCCGGTGCTAACTATGGCTACACCTTC
j_gene: TRBJ2-1; len: 17; abundance: -; v_gene: TRBV6-4; d_gene: -; CDR3aa: CASSDSKRHGSYNEQFF; CDR3nt: TGTGCCAGCAGTGACTCGAAACGCCACGGCTCCTACAATGAGCAGTTCTTC
j_gene: TRBJ2-1; len: 18; abundance: -; v_gene: TRBV28; d_gene: TRBD2; CDR3aa: CASSPRVAGGRGYNEQFF; CDR3nt: TGTGCCAGCAGTCCCAGGGTGGCGGGAGGAAGGGGCTACAATGAGCAGTTCTTC
j_gene: TRBJ1-3; len: 12; abundance: -; v_gene: TRBV12-3/TRBV12-4; d_gene: -; CDR3aa: CASSYSGNTIYF; CDR3nt: TGTGCCAGCAGCTATTCTGGAAACACCATATATTTT
j_gene: TRBJ2-1; len: 17; abundance: -; v_gene: TRBV28; d_gene: TRBD2; CDR3aa: CASSSATGTSGSYEQFF; CDR3nt: TGTGCCAGCAGCTCCGCAACCGGGACTAGCGGGAGTTATGAGCAGTTCTTC
j_gene: TRBJ2-3; len: 11; abundance: -; v_gene: TRBV2; d_gene: TRBD1; CDR3aa: CASSRDRDKYF; CDR3nt: TGTGCCAGCAGCCGGGACAGGGACAAGTATTTT
j_gene: TRBJ2-7; len: 12; abundance: -; v_gene: TRBV14; d_gene: TRBD1; CDR3aa: CASSSTGFEQYF; CDR3nt: TGTGCCAGCAGCTCGACAGGGTTCGAGCAGTACTTC
j_gene: TRBJ1-5; len: 13; abundance: -; v_gene: TRBV7-9; d_gene: -; CDR3aa: CASSHNSNQPQHF; CDR3nt: TGTGCCAGCAGCCACAATAGCAATCAGCCCCAGCATTTT
j_gene: TRBJ2-1; len: 17; abundance: few; v_gene: TRBV7-9; d_gene: -; CDR3aa: CASSLAWAEGTYNEQFF; CDR3nt: TGTGCCAGCAGCTTAGCGTGGGCGGAGGGAACCTACAATGAGCAGTTCTTC
j_gene: TRBJ2-1; len: 12; abundance: -; v_gene: TRBV19; d_gene: -; CDR3aa: CASSSSWNEQFF; CDR3nt: TGTGCCAGTAGTTCTAGCTGGAATGAGCAGTTCTTC
j_gene: TRBJ2-1; len: 14; abundance: -; v_gene: TRBV19; d_gene: -; CDR3aa: CASKPLGSINEQFF; CDR3nt: TGTGCCAGCAAACCCCTCGGGTCTATCAATGAGCAGTTCTTC
j_gene: TRBJ2-1; len: 16; abundance: -; v_gene: TRBV9; d_gene: TRBD1; CDR3aa: CASSGEDRVVVNEQFF; CDR3nt: TGTGCCAGCAGCGGCGAAGACAGGGTTGTGGTTAATGAGCAGTTCTTC
j_gene: TRBJ1-1; len: 15; abundance: -; v_gene: TRBV5-6; d_gene: TRBD1; CDR3aa: CASRGTGDLNTEAFF; CDR3nt: TGTGCCAGCAGGGGGACAGGGGACTTGAACACTGAAGCTTTCTTT
j_gene: TRBJ2-3; len: 14; abundance: -; v_gene: TRBV7-2; d_gene: -; CDR3aa: CASSSWLVTDTQYF; CDR3nt: TGTGCCAGCAGCTCTTGGCTAGTCACAGATACGCAGTATTTT
j_gene: TRBJ1-2; len: 14; abundance: -; v_gene: TRBV3-1/TRBV3-2; d_gene: TRBD1; CDR3aa: CASSLTGGASGYTF; CDR3nt: TGTGCCAGCAGCCTGACAGGGGGCGCGTCGGGCTACACCTTC
j_gene: TRBJ2-7; len: 12; abundance: -; v_gene: TRBV7-6; d_gene: -; CDR3aa: CASSSFSYEQYF; CDR3nt: TGTGCCAGCAGCTCCTTCTCCTACGAGCAGTACTTC
j_gene: TRBJ1-1; len: 15; abundance: -; v_gene: TRBV5-4; d_gene: TRBD1; CDR3aa: CASSPADRGLPEAFF; CDR3nt: TGTGCCAGCAGCCCGGCCGACAGGGGGCTCCCTGAAGCTTTCTTT
j_gene: TRBJ1-6; len: 12; abundance: -; v_gene: TRBV2; d_gene: -; CDR3aa: CASSQGQSPLHF; CDR3nt: TGTGCCAGCAGTCAGGGGCAATCACCCCTCCACTTT
j_gene: TRBJ2-1; len: 13; abundance: -; v_gene: TRBV6-5; d_gene: -; CDR3aa: CATQGSFYNEQFF; CDR3nt: TGTGCCACCCAGGGTAGCTTTTACAATGAGCAGTTCTTC
j_gene: TRBJ1-4; len: 13; abundance: -; v_gene: TRBV2; d_gene: -; CDR3aa: CASSVEREGKLFF; CDR3nt: TGTGCCAGCAGTGTAGAGAGGGAAGGAAAACTGTTTTTT
j_gene: TRBJ1-2; len: 22; abundance: -; v_gene: TRBV4-2; d_gene: TRBD1; CDR3aa: CASSPGTGQKGQGARANYGYTF; CDR3nt: TGTGCCAGCAGCCCTGGCACTGGCCAAAAGGGACAGGGGGCAAGAGCTAACTATGGCTACACCTTC
j_gene: TRBJ2-1; len: 16; abundance: -; v_gene: TRBV28; d_gene: -; CDR3aa: CASSLDYRSSYNEQFF; CDR3nt: TGTGCCAGCAGTTTGGATTACAGGAGCTCCTACAATGAGCAGTTCTTC
j_gene: TRBJ2-2; len: 16; abundance: -; v_gene: TRBV24-1; d_gene: -; CDR3aa: CATRQQGQANTGELFF; CDR3nt: TGTGCCACCAGACAACAGGGCCAGGCGAACACCGGGGAGCTGTTTTTT
j_gene: TRBJ2-5; len: 14; abundance: -; v_gene: TRBV10-3; d_gene: TRBD2; CDR3aa: CAISDLAGGETQYF; CDR3nt: TGTGCCATCAGTGACTTGGCCGGGGGGGAGACCCAGTACTTC
j_gene: TRBJ1-2; len: 12; abundance: -; v_gene: TRBV24-1; d_gene: -; CDR3aa: CATSGGDYGYTF; CDR3nt: TGTGCCACAAGTGGGGGAGACTATGGCTACACCTTC
j_gene: TRBJ1-2; len: 15; abundance: -; v_gene: TRBV21-1; d_gene: -; CDR3aa: CASSGRDRSNYGYTF; CDR3nt: TGTGCCAGCAGCGGGCGGGACAGATCTAACTATGGCTACACCTTC
j_gene: TRBJ2-6; len: 18; abundance: -; v_gene: TRBV5-1; d_gene: TRBD1; CDR3aa: CASSLVGQVLSGANVLTF; CDR3nt: TGCGCCAGCAGCTTGGTGGGACAGGTCCTCTCTGGGGCCAACGTCCTGACTTTC
j_gene: TRBJ1-3; len: 13; abundance: -; v_gene: TRBV3-1/TRBV3-2; d_gene: -; CDR3aa: CASSQTGGNTIYF; CDR3nt: TGTGCCAGCAGCCAGACGGGGGGAAACACCATATATTTT
j_gene: TRBJ1-2; len: 13; abundance: -; v_gene: TRBV6-5; d_gene: TRBD1; CDR3aa: CASSYRLRGLPSF; CDR3nt: TGTGCCAGCAGTTACCGACTAAGGGGGCTACCCTCTTTC
j_gene: TRBJ1-1; len: 14; abundance: -; v_gene: TRBV30; d_gene: TRBD1; CDR3aa: CAWLKQGHNTEAFF; CDR3nt: TGTGCCTGGTTGAAACAGGGGCACAACACTGAAGCTTTCTTT
j_gene: TRBJ1-2; len: 13; abundance: -; v_gene: TRBV24-1; d_gene: -; CDR3aa: CATSETGNYGYTF; CDR3nt: TGTGCCACCAGTGAAACGGGAAACTATGGCTACACCTTC
j_gene: TRBJ1-3; len: 15; abundance: -; v_gene: TRBV13; d_gene: -; CDR3aa: CASGIYFGGGNTIYF; CDR3nt: TGTGCCAGCGGAATATACTTCGGAGGGGGAAACACCATATATTTT
j_gene: TRBJ2-3; len: 15; abundance: -; v_gene: TRBV24-1; d_gene: -; CDR3aa: CATSEQGDLGDTQYF; CDR3nt: TGTGCCACCAGTGAACAGGGCGATTTGGGAGATACGCAGTATTTT
j_gene: TRBJ1-6; len: 17; abundance: -; v_gene: TRBV19; d_gene: TRBD1; CDR3aa: CASRTMGQANYNSPLHF; CDR3nt: TGTGCCAGTAGGACTATGGGACAGGCAAACTATAATTCACCCCTCCACTTT
j_gene: TRBJ1-3; len: 15; abundance: -; v_gene: TRBV7-9; d_gene: -; CDR3aa: CASREAWVNGNTIYF; CDR3nt: TGTGCCAGCAGGGAGGCATGGGTTAATGGAAACACCATATATTTT
j_gene: TRBJ1-2; len: 15; abundance: -; v_gene: TRBV7-2; d_gene: -; CDR3aa: CASSLEVGRGNGYTF; CDR3nt: TGTGCCAGCAGCTTAGAAGTAGGAAGAGGCAATGGCTACACCTTC
j_gene: TRBJ1-2; len: 14; abundance: -; v_gene: TRBV18; d_gene: -; CDR3aa: CASSPASGNYGYTF; CDR3nt: TGTGCCAGCTCACCGGCCTCCGGGAACTATGGCTACACCTTC
j_gene: TRBJ1-3; len: 14; abundance: -; v_gene: TRBV12-5; d_gene: TRBD1; CDR3aa: CASGLAGGGNTIYF; CDR3nt: TGTGCTAGTGGTTTAGCAGGGGGAGGAAACACCATATATTTT
j_gene: TRBJ1-6; len: 12; abundance: -; v_gene: TRBV30; d_gene: -; CDR3aa: CAWRGASSPLHF; CDR3nt: TGTGCCTGGAGGGGGGCCAGTTCACCCCTCCACTTT
j_gene: TRBJ1-2; len: 13; abundance: -; v_gene: TRBV12-3/TRBV12-4; d_gene: -; CDR3aa: CASSPTGNYGYTF; CDR3nt: TGTGCCAGCAGTCCGACAGGCAACTATGGCTACACCTTC
j_gene: TRBJ2-7; len: 14; abundance: -; v_gene: TRBV3-1/TRBV3-2; d_gene: TRBD1; CDR3aa: CASSPPGTGGEQYF; CDR3nt: TGTGCCAGCAGCCCACCCGGGACAGGGGGCGAGCAGTACTTC
j_gene: TRBJ2-7; len: 15; abundance: -; v_gene: TRBV3-1/TRBV3-2; d_gene: TRBD1; CDR3aa: CASSPRDRFSYEQYF; CDR3nt: TGTGCCAGCAGCCCCCGGGACAGATTCTCCTACGAGCAGTACTTC
j_gene: TRBJ1-5; len: 15; abundance: -; v_gene: TRBV27; d_gene: TRBD1; CDR3aa: CASSPGQGINQPQHF; CDR3nt: TGTGCCAGCAGTCCGGGACAGGGAATTAATCAGCCCCAGCATTTT
j_gene: TRBJ1-6; len: 17; abundance: -; v_gene: TRBV27; d_gene: -; CDR3aa: CASSLQTLGALGSPLHF; CDR3nt: TGTGCCAGCAGTCTACAAACCCTGGGGGCTCTAGGTTCACCCCTCCACTTT
j_gene: TRBJ1-1; len: 12; abundance: -; v_gene: TRBV12-3/TRBV12-4; d_gene: TRBD1; CDR3aa: CASIDRGTEAFF; CDR3nt: TGTGCCAGCATTGACAGGGGAACTGAAGCTTTCTTT
j_gene: TRBJ1-2; len: 15; abundance: -; v_gene: TRBV4-1; d_gene: TRBD1; CDR3aa: CASSQDAGQGNGYTF; CDR3nt: TGCGCCAGCAGCCAAGATGCAGGACAGGGAAATGGCTACACCTTC
j_gene: TRBJ2-6; len: 18; abundance: -; v_gene: TRBV18; d_gene: TRBD1; CDR3aa: CASSPLGQGARGANVLTF; CDR3nt: TGTGCCAGCTCACCCCTCGGACAGGGGGCGCGTGGGGCCAACGTCCTGACTTTC
j_gene: TRBJ1-2; len: 15; abundance: -; v_gene: TRBV7-8; d_gene: TRBD1; CDR3aa: CASSLTGTVNYGYTF; CDR3nt: TGTGCCAGCAGCTTAACCGGGACAGTTAACTATGGCTACACCTTC
j_gene: TRBJ2-7; len: 14; abundance: -; v_gene: TRBV3-1/TRBV3-2; d_gene: TRBD1; CDR3aa: CASSRRDRNNEQYF; CDR3nt: TGTGCCAGCAGCCGTCGGGACAGAAATAACGAGCAGTACTTC
j_gene: TRBJ1-1; len: 16; abundance: -; v_gene: TRBV19; d_gene: -; CDR3aa: CASSSPWTDLNTEAFF; CDR3nt: TGTGCCAGTAGTTCGCCATGGACGGACTTGAACACTGAGGCTTTCTTT
j_gene: TRBJ2-7; len: 13; abundance: -; v_gene: TRBV7-9; d_gene: TRBD1; CDR3aa: CASSARGFYEQYF; CDR3nt: TGTGCCAGCAGCGCCAGGGGGTTCTACGAGCAGTACTTC
j_gene: TRBJ1-4; len: 16; abundance: -; v_gene: TRBV3-1/TRBV3-2; d_gene: TRBD1; CDR3aa: CASSDREVSTNEKLFF; CDR3nt: TGTGCCAGCTCCGACAGGGAAGTTTCAACTAATGAAAAACTGTTTTTT